The T cell receptor (beta chain) described here comes from a study of shared clonotypes between healthy human individuals. Source study methods: Filtering of immunoSEQ junctional sequences could not match full-length read filtering. Only in-frame clones appear in the TCRdb table, and some are missing; sequencing was by immunoSEQ multiplex PCR. The DNA gave D and trimming, while V, J and clone size come from that table. The data contain some 2,400,000 clones, approximately 94% of them singletons. Germline V gene data show CDR1 as SGHRS and CDR2 as YFSETQ. J lost 10 bases, V lost 0 bases, and 9 bases had no gene match. The CDR3 totals 16 residues. This clone has only one observation.

The chain employs TRBV5-1 and TRBJ2-1; 11 bases are a match to TRBD2. The specimen sequenced was naive CD4+ T cells sorted from blood. Subset given: CD45RA+ positively selected. The source is a man aged 18 to 29 in good health. The CDR3 here is CASSLGVLAGGGEQFF. The CDR3 nucleotides read TGCGCCAGCAGCTTGGGGGTCCTAGCGGGAGGAGGGGAGCAGTTCTTC. Based on the CDR3 plus reference TRBV5-1 and TRBJ2-1, the full variable domain is KAGVTQTPRYLIKTRGQQVTLSCSPISGHRSVSWYQQTPGQGLQFLFEYFSETQRNKGNFPGRFSGRQFSNSRSEMNVSTLELGDSALYLCASSLGVLAGGGEQFFGPGTRLTVL.